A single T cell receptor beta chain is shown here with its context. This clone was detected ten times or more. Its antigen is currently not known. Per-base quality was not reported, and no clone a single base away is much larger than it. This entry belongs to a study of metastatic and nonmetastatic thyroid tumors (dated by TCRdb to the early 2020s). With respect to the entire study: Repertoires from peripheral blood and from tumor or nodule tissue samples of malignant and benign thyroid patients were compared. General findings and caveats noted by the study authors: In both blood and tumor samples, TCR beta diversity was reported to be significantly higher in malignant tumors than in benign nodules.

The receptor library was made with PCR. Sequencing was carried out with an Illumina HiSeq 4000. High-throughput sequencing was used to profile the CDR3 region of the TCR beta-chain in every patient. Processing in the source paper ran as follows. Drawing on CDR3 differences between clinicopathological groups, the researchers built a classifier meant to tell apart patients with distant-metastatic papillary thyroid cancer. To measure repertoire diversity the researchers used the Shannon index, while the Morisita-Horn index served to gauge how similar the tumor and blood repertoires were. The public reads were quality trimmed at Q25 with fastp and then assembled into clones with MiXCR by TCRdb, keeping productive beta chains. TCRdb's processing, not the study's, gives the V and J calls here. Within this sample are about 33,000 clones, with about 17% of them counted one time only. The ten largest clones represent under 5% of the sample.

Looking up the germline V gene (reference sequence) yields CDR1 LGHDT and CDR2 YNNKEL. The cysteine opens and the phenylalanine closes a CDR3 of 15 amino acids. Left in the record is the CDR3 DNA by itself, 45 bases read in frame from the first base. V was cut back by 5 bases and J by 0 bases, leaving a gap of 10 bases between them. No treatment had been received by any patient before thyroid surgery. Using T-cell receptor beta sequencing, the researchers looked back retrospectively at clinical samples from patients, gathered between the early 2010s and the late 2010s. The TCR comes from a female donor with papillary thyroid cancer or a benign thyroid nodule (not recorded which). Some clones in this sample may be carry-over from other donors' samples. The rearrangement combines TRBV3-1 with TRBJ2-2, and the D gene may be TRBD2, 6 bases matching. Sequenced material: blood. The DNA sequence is TGTGCCAGCAGCGCGTGGGACTCGAACACCGGGGAGCTGTTTTTT. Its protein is CASSAWDSNTGELFF.